This T cell receptor beta chain was recovered during a study of blood T cell repertoires in COVID-19. Study summary: In each case, the material was cDNA or gDNA derived from T cells, B-cell-depleted T cells, or PBMCs.

This CDR3 has 14 amino acids. Trimming took off 2 bases at V and 4 bases at J, with 11 bases between the two ends. Germline CDR1 and CDR2: LNHNV and YYDKDF (reference sequence). Authors' methods: The assay estimated nucleated cells by amplifying reference gene primers. Assay used: immunoSEQ multiplex PCR; TCRdb lists only in-frame clones, some missing. The DNA was the basis for D and trimming; V, J and clone size are from that table. The sample contains about 380,000 clones, roughly 86% of which appear only once. This sequence joins TRBV15 and TRBJ1-2; no reliable D call. The TCR originated in a human donor with acute or convalescent COVID-19. The donor label of this sample is uncertain. The material sequenced was peripheral blood. The CDR3 nucleotides read TGTGCCACCAGCAGATCGGGAAGCCCCTATGGCTACACCTTC. This codes for CATSRSGSPYGYTF.